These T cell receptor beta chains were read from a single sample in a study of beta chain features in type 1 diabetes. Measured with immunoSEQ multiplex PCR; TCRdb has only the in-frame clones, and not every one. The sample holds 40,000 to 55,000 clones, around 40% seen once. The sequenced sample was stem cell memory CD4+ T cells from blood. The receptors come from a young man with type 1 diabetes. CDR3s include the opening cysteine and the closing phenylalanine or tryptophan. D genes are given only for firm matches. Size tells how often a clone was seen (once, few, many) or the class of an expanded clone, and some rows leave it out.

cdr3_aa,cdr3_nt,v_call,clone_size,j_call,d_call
CASSLSTGDQPQHF,TGTGCCAGTAGTCTTTCAACAGGGGATCAGCCCCAGCATTTT,TRBV19,once,TRBJ1-5,TRBD1
CASSSTGSYEQYF,TGTGCCAGCAGTTCGACAGGTTCCTACGAGCAGTACTTC,TRBV6-5,few,TRBJ2-7,-
CASRGDRGLGDTQYF,TGTGCCAGCAGGGGGGACAGGGGGCTTGGAGATACGCAGTATTTT,TRBV28,-,TRBJ2-3,TRBD1
CASSKDPRNPTHYEQYF,TGTGCCAGCAGCAAAGATCCTAGGAACCCTACTCACTACGAGCAGTACTTC,TRBV21-1,once,TRBJ2-7,-
CAISQDWYEQYF,TGTGCCATCAGCCAGGACTGGTACGAGCAGTACTTC,TRBV10-3,-,TRBJ2-7,-
CASSLGGVRGNQHF,TGTGCCAGCAGTCTAGGGGGGGTCCGGGGGAACCAGCATTTT,TRBV28,-,TRBJ1-5,-
CASSVQGLGYEQYF,TGTGCCAGCAGCGTACAGGGATTAGGCTACGAGCAGTACTTC,TRBV7-2,-,TRBJ2-7,-
CASSPYSFRGNTEAFF,TGTGCCAGCTCACCGTACTCCTTTCGGGGGAACACTGAAGCTTTCTTT,TRBV18,few,TRBJ1-1,-
CASSLRQGLVGEKLFF,TGTGCCAGCAGCCTACGACAGGGGCTGGTCGGTGAAAAACTGTTTTTT,TRBV7-9,-,TRBJ1-4,TRBD1
CASSVSSAGTGELFF,TGTGCCAGCAGCGTAAGTAGCGCTGGCACCGGGGAGCTGTTTTTT,TRBV9,-,TRBJ2-2,-
CASKREASNYGYTF,TGTGCCAGCAAAAGGGAGGCCTCGAACTATGGCTACACCTTC,TRBV6-5,few,TRBJ1-2,-
CASSLKWLAAAADTQYF,TGTGCCAGCAGCCTTAAGTGGCTAGCGGCGGCGGCAGATACGCAGTATTTT,TRBV5-6,-,TRBJ2-3,TRBD2
CASSAVGVAGTDTQYF,TGTGCCAGCAGCGCGGTCGGAGTAGCGGGCACAGATACGCAGTATTTT,TRBV5-5,-,TRBJ2-3,-
CASSLGGPTGELFF,TGCGCCAGCAGCTTGGGGGGGCCCACCGGGGAGCTGTTTTTT,TRBV5-1,few,TRBJ2-2,-
CASSRHLRDQPQHF,TGTGCCAGCAGCCGACACCTCCGCGATCAGCCCCAGCATTTT,TRBV28,-,TRBJ1-5,-
CASSLRGSSSYNEQFF,TGTGCCAGCAGTTTGCGGGGCTCCAGCTCCTACAATGAGCAGTTCTTC,TRBV27,-,TRBJ2-1,-
CATSRRGGTWDLSGNTIYF,TGTGCCACCAGCAGGAGGGGAGGAACGTGGGACCTCTCTGGAAACACCATATATTTT,TRBV15,-,TRBJ1-3,-
CASSFLGSGDYGYTF,TGTGCCAGCAGTTTTCTCGGGAGTGGAGACTATGGCTACACCTTC,TRBV28,-,TRBJ1-2,-
CASSGQGVSYEQYF,TGTGCCAGCAGTGGACAGGGCGTCTCCTACGAGCAGTACTTC,TRBV28,-,TRBJ2-7,TRBD1
CASSLVNSGANVLTF,TGTGCCAGCAGTTTAGTAAACTCTGGGGCCAACGTCCTGACTTTC,TRBV28,-,TRBJ2-6,-
CASSPRYTDTQYF,TGTGCCAGCAGTCCGCGTTACACAGATACGCAGTATTTT,TRBV27,-,TRBJ2-3,-
CSAGTRNEQYF,TGCAGTGCTGGGACTAGAAACGAGCAGTACTTC,TRBV20-1,few,TRBJ2-7,TRBD2